These T cell receptor beta chains were read from a single sample in a study of blood T cell repertoires in COVID-19. Using immunoSEQ multiplex PCR, the repertoire was profiled, and TCRdb retains in-frame clones only, with some absent. The data show roughly 180,000 clones, roughly 86% seen once. Sequencing used peripheral blood. These receptors came from a woman aged 25 to 39 with active or convalescent COVID-19. Each CDR3 is given with its conserved first and last residue. A D gene is named only where the DNA matches it firmly. Rows may omit the clone size; those that give it use once, few, many or a size class.

>TRBV11-2|TRBD1|.|TRBJ2-3
TGTGCCAGCAGCCGGACAGGGTACACAGATACGCAGTATTTT
CASSRTGYTDTQYF
>TRBV24-1|.|.|TRBJ1-2
TGTGCCACCAGTGACCAGTATGGCTACACCTTC
CATSDQYGYTF
>TRBV19|.|.|TRBJ2-7
TGTGCCAGTAGTCGGACGGGACACTACGAGCAGTACTTC
CASSRTGHYEQYF
>TRBV5-4|TRBD2|.|TRBJ2-2
TGTGCCATCTTCACCCAGCGGGGGGGAGGCGGGGAGCTGTTTTTT
CAIFTQRGGGGELFF
>TRBV15|TRBD1|.|TRBJ1-2
TGTGCCACCAGCAGAGATGGGTCAGGGGGCAACTATGGCTACACCTTC
CATSRDGSGGNYGYTF
>TRBV28|.|.|TRBJ1-3
TGTGCCAGCAGTCAGGGACTGTGGGAAAACACCATATATTTT
CASSQGLWENTIYF
>TRBV18|TRBD1|.|TRBJ2-5
TGTGCCAGCTCAATGACAGGGGGCCAAGAGACCCAGTACTTC
CASSMTGGQETQYF
>TRBV27|.|.|TRBJ1-2
TGTGCCAGCAGTTTATCCGGGTTTGATGGCTACACCTTC
CASSLSGFDGYTF
>TRBV6-2/TRBV6-3|.|.|TRBJ2-2
TGTGCCAGCAGTTACTCGGTGGGGGCTTCGAACACCGGGGAGCTGTTTTTT
CASSYSVGASNTGELFF
>TRBV7-9|.|.|TRBJ1-4
TGTGCCAGCAGCTTAGATGGGGGCCCCCTTGAAAAACTGTTTTTT
CASSLDGGPLEKLFF
>TRBV6-5|TRBD1|.|TRBJ1-2
TGTGCCAGCAGAGATCAGGGGGCGCAAGGCTACACCTTC
CASRDQGAQGYTF
>TRBV28|.|few|TRBJ1-5
TGTGCCAGCAGATCCGAGTGGGTCCCGGGGAATCAGCCCCAGCATTTT
CASRSEWVPGNQPQHF
>TRBV5-6|.|.|TRBJ2-2
TGTGCCAGCAGCTTATCCCCCCAGAACACCGGGGAGCTGTTTTTT
CASSLSPQNTGELFF
>TRBV19|.|once|TRBJ1-1
TGTGCCAGTAGTATAGCCTTGAACACTGAAGCTTTCTTT
CASSIALNTEAFF
>TRBV19|.|.|TRBJ1-1
TGTGCCAGTAGTATAGGGGCAGGGGTGAACACTGAAGCTTTCTTT
CASSIGAGVNTEAFF
>TRBV4-2|TRBD2|.|TRBJ2-3
TGTGCCAGCAGCCAAGATCCGGCGGGGGAGGTGACAGATACGCAGTATTTT
CASSQDPAGEVTDTQYF
>TRBV5-1|.|.|TRBJ1-3
TGCGCCAGCAGCCCGGAGGACAGCTCTGGAAACACCATATATTTT
CASSPEDSSGNTIYF
>TRBV12-3/TRBV12-4|.|.|TRBJ1-3
TGTGCCAGCAGTTCCCACTCTGGAAACACCATATATTTT
CASSSHSGNTIYF
>TRBV7-9|TRBD1|.|TRBJ2-4
TGTGCCAGCAGCCCGGGACAGGGGATAGCCAAAAACATTCAGTACTTC
CASSPGQGIAKNIQYF